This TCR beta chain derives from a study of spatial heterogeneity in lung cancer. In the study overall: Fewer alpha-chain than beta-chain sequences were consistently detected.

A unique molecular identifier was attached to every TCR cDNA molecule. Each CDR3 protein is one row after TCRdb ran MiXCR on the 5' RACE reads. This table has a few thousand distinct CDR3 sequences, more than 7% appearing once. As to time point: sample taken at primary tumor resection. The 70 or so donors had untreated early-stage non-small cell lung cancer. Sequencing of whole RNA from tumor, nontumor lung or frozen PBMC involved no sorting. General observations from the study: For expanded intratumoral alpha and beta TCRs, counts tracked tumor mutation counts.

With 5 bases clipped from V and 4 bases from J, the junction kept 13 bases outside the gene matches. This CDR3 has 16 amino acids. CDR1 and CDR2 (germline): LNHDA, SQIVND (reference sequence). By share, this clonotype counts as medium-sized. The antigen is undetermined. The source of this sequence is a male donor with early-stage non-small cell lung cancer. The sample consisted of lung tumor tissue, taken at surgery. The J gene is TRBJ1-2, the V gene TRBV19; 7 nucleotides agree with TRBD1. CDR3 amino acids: CASSPQQGPPFYGYTF. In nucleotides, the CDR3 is TGTGCCAGTAGTCCCCAACAGGGGCCCCCCTTCTATGGCTACACCTTC.